A selection of T cell receptor beta chains follows, all from one sample in a study of OX40 agonist ivuxolimab in advanced cancers. This table comes from immunoSEQ multiplex PCR, and its TCRdb copy is limited to in-frame clones, with some not included. The repertoire holds around 53,000 clones, with roughly 90% as singletons. The sequenced sample was CD4+ or CD8+ T cells sorted from blood, obtained in a trial of the OX40 agonist ivuxolimab. The receptors shown here come from an adult with an advanced solid tumor such as melanoma, head and neck, liver or kidney cancer. Each CDR3 is given with its conserved first and last residue. A D gene is named only where the DNA matches it firmly. Only part of the rows carry a size: once, few, many, or a class if the clone is expanded.

j_call,d_call,clone_size,v_call,cdr3_nt,cdr3_aa
TRBJ1-1,NA,NA,TRBV5-4,TGTGCCAGCAGCTTGGGGGGGCCGGACACTGAAGCTTTCTTT,CASSLGGPDTEAFF
TRBJ2-2,NA,NA,TRBV9,TGTGCCAGCAGCGTAGAAGGCGGGGAGCCGTTTTTT,CASSVEGGEPFF
TRBJ2-2,TRBD1,NA,TRBV9,TGTGCCAGCAGCTTAGTTCGACAGGGGAACACCGGGGAGCTGTTTTTT,CASSLVRQGNTGELFF
TRBJ1-1,NA,NA,TRBV6-1,TGTGCCAGCAGCGATAGGGCATGGACTGAAGCTTTCTTT,CASSDRAWTEAFF
TRBJ1-5,NA,NA,TRBV25-1,TGTGCCAGCAGTGATTCAGGGGGCAATCAGCCCCAGCATTTT,CASSDSGGNQPQHF
TRBJ2-4,NA,NA,TRBV27,TGTGCCAGCAGTCCTTCAGGGGCCCTCACTGTAGCCAAAAACATTCAGTACTTC,CASSPSGALTVAKNIQYF
TRBJ2-3,TRBD2,NA,TRBV5-1,TGCGCCAGCAGCTTGATGGGGGGGTCCACAGATACGCAGTATTTT,CASSLMGGSTDTQYF
TRBJ1-2,NA,NA,TRBV6-5,TGTGCCAGCAGTCAGGGGTTGGGCTATGGCTACACCTTC,CASSQGLGYGYTF
TRBJ1-6,TRBD1,NA,TRBV27,TGTGCCAGCAGTCCGCCAGGGGGGTCTCACTCCTATAATTCACCCCTCCACTTT,CASSPPGGSHSYNSPLHF
TRBJ2-1,NA,NA,TRBV30,TGTGCCTGGAACTACTCCCCAAACAATGAGCAGTTCTTC,CAWNYSPNNEQFF
TRBJ2-7,NA,NA,TRBV9,TGTGCCAGCGGGAGAGGAGGGCAGTCCTACGAGCAGTACTTC,CASGRGGQSYEQYF
TRBJ2-3,NA,few,TRBV5-4,TGTGCCAGCAGCCCCCAGAGCACAGATACGCAGTATTTT,CASSPQSTDTQYF
TRBJ2-5,TRBD1,few,TRBV11-3,TGTGCCAGCAGCTGGGGACAGGGAGTACAAGAGACCCAGTACTTC,CASSWGQGVQETQYF
TRBJ2-3,TRBD2,NA,TRBV19,TGTGCCAGTCAGCGCGGGGGGGCATACACAGATACGCAGTATTTT,CASQRGGAYTDTQYF
TRBJ2-5,TRBD2,NA,TRBV6-5,TGTGCCAGCAGTTACGGCGGGGGACGAGAGACCCAGTACTTC,CASSYGGGRETQYF
TRBJ1-5,NA,NA,TRBV6-1,TGTGCCAGCAGGGCGGATAGCAATCAGCCCCAGCATTTT,CASRADSNQPQHF
TRBJ2-2,NA,NA,TRBV5-1,TGCGCCAGCAGTATTCGGGTAACCGGGGAGCTGTTTTTT,CASSIRVTGELFF
TRBJ1-2,NA,NA,TRBV27,TGTGCCAGCAGTTTAAGAGGGGTATCTGGCTACACCTTC,CASSLRGVSGYTF
TRBJ1-1,NA,NA,TRBV9,TGTGCCAGCAGCGCCCCAGGGAGGCCTGAAGCTTTCTTT,CASSAPGRPEAFF
TRBJ1-4,NA,NA,TRBV15,TGTGCCACCAGCAGACGGGAGAGGGAAAAACTGTTTTTT,CATSRREREKLFF
TRBJ1-2,NA,NA,TRBV5-1,TGCGCCAGCAGCTTCCTTCACCTGAAACAGGGAGGAGAAGGCTACACCTTC,CASSFLHLKQGGEGYTF
TRBJ2-5,NA,NA,TRBV6-1,TGTGCCAGCAGTGGGGTGGGTAGTGGGGGCTCACAAGAGACCCAGTACTTC,CASSGVGSGGSQETQYF
TRBJ1-2,TRBD1,NA,TRBV27,TGTGCCAGCAGTTTGGGACAGGGGACCTATGGCTACACCTTC,CASSLGQGTYGYTF
TRBJ1-3,NA,NA,TRBV5-6,TGTGCCAGCAGCCTGGGGGAGACACGCCTCACTGGAAACACCATATATTTT,CASSLGETRLTGNTIYF
TRBJ2-1,NA,NA,TRBV9,TGTGCCAGCAGCCCCGGGACGGCCTCCTACAATGAGCAGTTCTTC,CASSPGTASYNEQFF
TRBJ1-1,NA,NA,TRBV11-2,TGTGCCAGCAGCTTTGACGAGGGTGGATACACTGAAGCTTTCTTT,CASSFDEGGYTEAFF
TRBJ2-5,NA,NA,TRBV19,TGTGCCAGTAGTACAGGGCCTCTGTCGGCCCAGTACTTC,CASSTGPLSAQYF
TRBJ1-5,TRBD1,NA,TRBV6-6,TGTGCCAGCAGCATACAGGGGTTGCCCGATCAGCCCCAGCATTTT,CASSIQGLPDQPQHF
TRBJ2-7,NA,NA,TRBV27,TGTGCCAGCAGCCCCGACCGGTACGAGCAGTACTTC,CASSPDRYEQYF
TRBJ2-1,NA,NA,TRBV5-6,TGTGCCAGCAGCTTGGGTTTCAGGGCTAATGAGCAGTTCTTC,CASSLGFRANEQFF
TRBJ1-1,NA,NA,TRBV27,TGTGCCAGCAGCTACTTCAGATTAGGTGGGGGCACGGGCACTGAAGCTTTCTTT,CASSYFRLGGGTGTEAFF
TRBJ1-1,NA,few,TRBV5-1,TGCGCCAGCAGCTTCAGGGTATCAGGGAACACTGAAGCTTTCTTT,CASSFRVSGNTEAFF
TRBJ1-2,NA,NA,TRBV6-6,TGTGCCAGCAGTCAAGGGCCTATTGGTACGGGCTACACCTTC,CASSQGPIGTGYTF
TRBJ2-3,NA,NA,TRBV6-4,TGTGCCAGCAGCCCCATGTGGACAACTGCCGCAGATACGCAGTATTTT,CASSPMWTTAADTQYF
TRBJ2-7,NA,NA,TRBV5-1,TGCGCCAGCAGCTTGGGTTGGAGCTCCTACGAGCAGTACTTC,CASSLGWSSYEQYF
TRBJ1-1,NA,NA,TRBV29-1,TGCAGCGTTCTTTCCAGATCGATATTTTTGAACACTGAAGCTTTCTTT,CSVLSRSIFLNTEAFF
TRBJ2-5,TRBD2,NA,TRBV11-2,TGTGCCAGCAGCTTTCCCACGGGACTAGCCGTGGAGACCCAGTACTTC,CASSFPTGLAVETQYF
TRBJ1-3,NA,NA,TRBV29-1,TGCAGTGGGGGTGACTCTGGAAACACCATATATTTT,CSGGDSGNTIYF
TRBJ2-7,TRBD1,NA,TRBV11-2,TGTGCCAGCAGCTTAGCGACAGGGGGCTACGAGCAGTACTTC,CASSLATGGYEQYF
TRBJ1-6,NA,NA,TRBV6-1,TGTGCCAGCAGTGAAGAAAGACCCCTCCACTTT,CASSEERPLHF
TRBJ1-2,NA,few,TRBV6-6,TGTGCCAGCAATCAGGAGCCCTATGGCTACACCTTC,CASNQEPYGYTF
TRBJ2-5,TRBD2,NA,TRBV19,TGTGCCAGTAGGCGGCGGGGGGAGAGGGAGACCCAGTACTTC,CASRRRGERETQYF
TRBJ1-5,NA,NA,TRBV27,TGTGCCAGCACACATGGTAGCAATCAGCCCCAGCATTTT,CASTHGSNQPQHF
TRBJ2-2,NA,once,TRBV29-1,TGCAGCGTTGGGCATTTGGCGGCCGGGGAGCTGTTTTTT,CSVGHLAAGELFF
TRBJ1-2,NA,NA,TRBV9,TGTGCCAGCAGCAAAACGGATAACTATGGCTACACCTTC,CASSKTDNYGYTF
TRBJ1-1,NA,NA,TRBV5-1,TGCGCCAGCAGAGATCTAAAGGGGGACACTGAAGCTTTCTTT,CASRDLKGDTEAFF
TRBJ1-3,NA,NA,TRBV12-5,TGTGCTAGTGGTCCGTCCGGGGGCTCCGGAAACACCATATATTTT,CASGPSGGSGNTIYF
TRBJ1-1,NA,once,TRBV5-1,TGCGCCAGCAGCTCCTATTTGGGTGAAGCTTTCTTT,CASSSYLGEAFF
TRBJ2-7,NA,NA,TRBV6-6,TGTGCCAGCACCAATCCCCTGAGCAGGAGTCCCTACGAGCAGTACTTC,CASTNPLSRSPYEQYF
TRBJ1-1,NA,few,TRBV7-3,TGTGCCAGCAGCTCCCCCACGGCGGGAAGCACTGAAGCTTTCTTT,CASSSPTAGSTEAFF
TRBJ2-1,NA,NA,TRBV4-2,TGTGCCAGCAGCCAAGATATGGCGTACAATGAGCAGTTCTTC,CASSQDMAYNEQFF
TRBJ1-1,NA,NA,TRBV6-6,TGTGCCAGCAGTTACTCCCGGGACCTAAGAGGAGCTTTCTTT,CASSYSRDLRGAFF
TRBJ2-5,TRBD2,NA,TRBV5-1,TGCGCCAGCTTAGGGTCGGCTAGCGGGGGGTCGTACCAAGAGACCCAGTACTTC,CASLGSASGGSYQETQYF
TRBJ1-4,NA,NA,TRBV2,TGTGCCAGCAGTGATAACTCTAATGAAAAACTGTTTTTT,CASSDNSNEKLFF
TRBJ2-2,TRBD2,once,TRBV5-8,TGTGCCAGCAGCTTGGCTGGCGGGCTAGCGGGGCGCACCGGGGAGCTGTTTTTT,CASSLAGGLAGRTGELFF
TRBJ2-2,NA,NA,TRBV11-2,TGTGCCAGCAGCTTAGGAGGAACCATGAAGGAGCTGTTTTTT,CASSLGGTMKELFF
TRBJ1-2,NA,NA,TRBV13,TGTGCCGGTAAAAACACTAACTATGGCTACACCTTC,CAGKNTNYGYTF
TRBJ2-7,TRBD2,NA,TRBV7-8,TGTGCCAGCAGCGCCAAGCGGGACCGAACCTACGAGCAGTACTTC,CASSAKRDRTYEQYF
TRBJ2-5,NA,NA,TRBV6-5,TGTGCCAGCAGTTACTCCGGTGATAGGGGGTTAGTGGCCCAGTACTTC,CASSYSGDRGLVAQYF